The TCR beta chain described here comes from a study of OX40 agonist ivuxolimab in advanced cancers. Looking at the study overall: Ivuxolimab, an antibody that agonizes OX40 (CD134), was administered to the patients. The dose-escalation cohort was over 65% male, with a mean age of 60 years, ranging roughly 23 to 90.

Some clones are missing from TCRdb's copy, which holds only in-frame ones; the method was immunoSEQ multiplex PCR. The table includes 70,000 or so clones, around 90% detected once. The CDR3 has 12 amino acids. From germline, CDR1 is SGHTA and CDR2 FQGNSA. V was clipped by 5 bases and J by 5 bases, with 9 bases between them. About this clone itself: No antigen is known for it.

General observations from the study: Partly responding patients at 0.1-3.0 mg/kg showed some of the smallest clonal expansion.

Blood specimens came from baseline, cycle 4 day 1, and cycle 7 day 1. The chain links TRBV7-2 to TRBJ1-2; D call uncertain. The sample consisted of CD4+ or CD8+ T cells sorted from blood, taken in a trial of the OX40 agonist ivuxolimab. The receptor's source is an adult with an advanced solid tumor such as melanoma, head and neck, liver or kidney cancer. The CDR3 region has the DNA TGTGCCAGCAGCCCGGACGGGTATGGCTACACCTTC. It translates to CASSPDGYGYTF.